A single sample gave rise to the 31 T cell receptor beta chains below, sequenced in a study of blood T cell repertoires in COVID-19. The repertoire was sequenced with immunoSEQ multiplex PCR; TCRdb's copy has only in-frame clones and lacks some. This sample yields 150,000 to 200,000 clones, of which less than 90% are seen a single time; roughly 15% belongs to the top ten. What was sequenced was peripheral blood. These receptors all stem from a woman aged 65 to 85 with COVID-19, enrolled during active disease.

The V gene is TRBV15, the J gene TRBJ1-4; D not resolved. The CDR3 runs to 13 residues. The germline V gene has CDR1 LNHNV and CDR2 YYDKDF (reference sequence). Trimming stripped 11 bases from V and 4 bases from J, with 14 bases between. The CDR3 protein is CASQRAGNEKLFF. In DNA, the CDR3 is TGTGCCTCACAGAGGGCAGGTAATGAAAAACTGTTTTTT.

The J gene is TRBJ2-7, the V gene TRBV29-1; D is perhaps TRBD2 (6 bases). Germline values: CDR1 SQVTM, CDR2 ANQGSEA. V lost 4 bases, J lost 4 bases, and 14 bases lay in between. The CDR3 extends over 13 amino acids. DNA for the CDR3: TGCAGCGTTGGATTTGTGGCGGGATACGAGCAGTACTTC. This translates into CSVGFVAGYEQYF.

V gene TRBV15 combines with J gene TRBJ1-5; a weak D match, TRBD1 (6 bases). CDR1 is LNHNV and CDR2 is YYDKDF in the germline V gene (reference sequence). V was shortened by 0 bases and J by 2 bases, with 11 bases between the two germline ends. The CDR3 covers 16 residues. The CDR3 reads CATSRDTGYGNQPQHF. In DNA, the CDR3 is TGTGCCACCAGCAGAGATACAGGGTATGGCAATCAGCCCCAGCATTTT.

The chain links TRBV7-9 to TRBJ1-1; 8 positions agree with TRBD1. Per the germline V gene, CDR1 is SEHNR and CDR2 is FQNEAQ (reference sequence). The ends lost 2 bases at V and 2 bases at J; junction bases unmatched: 4. The CDR3 contains 15 residues. CDR3 region: CASSLLPGGNTEAFF. CDR3 DNA: TGTGCCAGCAGCTTACTCCCAGGGGGCAACACTGAAGCTTTCTTT.

This chain uses TRBV2 with TRBJ1-1; D gene unclear. Germline V gives CDR1 SNHLY, CDR2 FYNNEI. This CDR3 has 14 amino acids. V shed 1 base and J shed 0 bases, with 6 bases lying between them. The CDR3 is CASSEGQMNTEAFF. CDR3 coding DNA: TGTGCCAGCAGTGAAGGGCAGATGAACACTGAAGCTTTCTTT.

This sequence joins TRBV6-4 and TRBJ2-3, with D possibly being TRBD2 (6 bases). V was cut by 2 bases and J by 0 bases, with 12 bases left in between. The CDR3 totals 16 residues. Germline V CDR1 and CDR2: MRHNA, SNTAGT. In nucleotides, the CDR3 is TGTGCCAGCAGTGACCCGAGCGGGCTAAGCACAGATACGCAGTATTTT. Translation: CASSDPSGLSTDTQYF.

This sequence joins TRBV27 and TRBJ1-5; D might be TRBD1 (5 bases). V was pared by 1 base and J by 3 bases, with 16 bases between. The CDR3 is 17 residues long. CDR1 is MNHEY, CDR2 SMNVEV, per germline (reference sequence). The CDR3 DNA sequence: TGTGCCAGCAGTTTATTCGTGTTCAGGGCCAACAATCAGCCCCAGCATTTT. The encoded protein is CASSLFVFRANNQPQHF.

The CDR3 is CAISWTSGGEQFF. In nucleotides, the CDR3 is TGTGCCATCAGTTGGACTAGCGGGGGTGAGCAGTTCTTC. The chain links TRBV10-3 to TRBJ2-1; the match to TRBD2 covers 13 bases. Germline V gene sequence: CDR1 ENHRY, CDR2 SYGVKD. J was trimmed by 9 bases and V by 5 bases; bases with no gene match: 1. The length of the CDR3 is 13 residues.

This clone has a handful of counts. DNA for the CDR3: TGTGCCAGCAGCTTGGCCGGGAGTCAGCCCCAGCATTTT. This gives the protein CASSLAGSQPQHF. The chain recombines TRBV5-5 with TRBJ1-5; D not certain. This CDR3 comprises 13 residues. V was clipped by 0 bases and J by 6 bases, with 7 bases between them. Per the germline V gene, CDR1 is SGHKS and CDR2 is YYEKEE (reference sequence).

The chain carries TRBV7-2 and TRBJ2-1; 10 nucleotides match TRBD2. With V trimmed by 3 bases and J by 7 bases, 6 bases remained unmatched. The CDR3 contains 15 residues. Germline CDR1 SGHTA, CDR2 FQGNSA. The CDR3 DNA reads as TGTGCCAGCAGCTTCCAGCGGGGGGGCCGGAATGAGCAGTTCTTC. Its translation: CASSFQRGGRNEQFF.

V and J are TRBV5-4 and TRBJ2-1; tentatively, D is TRBD2 (6 bases). This CDR3 has 15 amino acids. V shed 6 bases and J shed 6 bases, with 19 bases lying between them. Germline CDR1 SGHNT, CDR2 YYREEE (reference sequence). In DNA form, the CDR3 reads TGTGCCAGCACCTCAGGGAGGTCAAGACGCAATGAGCAGTTCTTC. Its protein product is CASTSGRSRRNEQFF.

CDR3 sequence: CASSLGAGMGEAFF. The CDR3 DNA follows: TGTGCCAGCAGCCTGGGGGCTGGGATGGGCGAAGCTTTCTTT. This chain uses TRBV7-3 with TRBJ1-1; TRBD1 might be the D (6 bases). V was pared by 5 bases and J by 8 bases, with 18 bases between. This CDR3 is 14 amino acids long. Germline CDR1 and CDR2: SGHTA and FQGTGA.

This clone was detected once. The chain links TRBV6-2 or TRBV6-3 to TRBJ1-2, with unresolved D. The germline V and J ends were trimmed by 0 bases and 8 bases, with 10 bases remaining between them. Germline CDR1 MNHEY, CDR2 SVGEGT. The CDR3 covers 13 residues. The CDR3 DNA sequence: TGTGCCAGCAGTTACTCTGGCGGCGGAGGCTACACCTTC. It codes for CASSYSGGGGYTF.

This clone was found once. The rearrangement uses TRBV5-5 and TRBJ2-7, with D possibly TRBD2 on 6 matching bases. There are 14 residues in the CDR3. V was shortened by 0 bases and J by 7 bases, with 14 bases between the two germline ends. Germline V gene sequence: CDR1 SGHKS, CDR2 YYEKEE (reference sequence). This CDR3 is CASSLDLWGREQYV. In nucleotides, the CDR3 is TGTGCCAGCAGCTTGGACCTGTGGGGGAGGGAGCAGTACGTC.

This chain joins TRBV6-5 and TRBJ2-3; D is ambiguous. The CDR3 is 12 residues long. CDR1 and CDR2 (germline): MNHEY, SVGAGI. V was pared by 9 bases and J by 0 bases, with 7 bases between. The CDR3 region is CASTRSTDTQYF. CDR3 bases: TGTGCCAGTACGCGGAGCACAGATACGCAGTATTTT.

The chain has TRBV11-2 and TRBJ2-1; 8 bases are shared with TRBD2. The CDR3 runs to 16 residues. The ends lost 5 bases at V and 0 bases at J; junction bases unmatched: 6. Germline lookup yields CDR1 SGHAT and CDR2 FQNNGV. The CDR3 nucleotides read TGTGCCAGCAGCCGATATAGCGGGGCCTCCTACAATGAGCAGTTCTTC. Its protein is CASSRYSGASYNEQFF. Based on the CDR3 plus reference TRBV11-2 and TRBJ2-1, the full variable domain is EAGVAQSPRYKIIEKRQSVAFWCNPISGHATLYWYQQILGQGPKLLIQFQNNGVVDDSQLPKDRFSAERLKGVDSTLKIQPAKLEDSAVYLCASSRYSGASYNEQFFGPGTRLTVL.

The chain recombines TRBV7-9 with TRBJ1-1; weak D call: TRBD1 (5 bases). Trimming left V 4 bases short and J 2 bases short, with 14 bases between. The CDR3 has 15 amino acids. Germline CDR1 reads SEHNR; CDR2 reads FQNEAQ (reference sequence). The CDR3 nucleotides read TGTGCCAGCAGCTCCCAGTGGACACCCAACACTGAAGCTTTCTTT. It yields the protein CASSSQWTPNTEAFF.

The chain employs TRBV11-2 and TRBJ2-1; D perhaps matches TRBD2 (6 bases). V lost 7 bases, J lost 2 bases, and 6 bases lay in between. From germline, CDR1 is SGHAT and CDR2 FQNNGV. The CDR3 length is 12 residues. CDR3: CASTSAYNEQFF. The CDR3 coding sequence is TGTGCCAGCACTAGCGCCTACAATGAGCAGTTCTTC.

The chain joins TRBV28 to TRBJ2-3; D is possibly TRBD2 (7 bases). The V gene lost 6 bases and the J gene lost 6 bases, with 16 bases spanning the gap. Germline CDR1 is MDHEN and CDR2 is SYDVKM. This CDR3 contains 14 residues. In nucleotides, the CDR3 is TGTGCCAGCAGCCACCTGGGGGGGGCCGATACGCAGTATTTT. Its protein product is CASSHLGGADTQYF.

This clone was seen only a few times. The chain recombines TRBV15 with TRBJ2-3; possible D gene TRBD2, 7 bases. Germline assignment: CDR1 LNHNV and CDR2 YYDKDF (reference sequence). This CDR3 contains 13 residues. The V and J ends lost 11 bases and 5 bases respectively, with 17 bases between them. CDR3 amino acids: CAASKRGGDTQYF. The CDR3 region has the DNA TGTGCCGCCTCGAAAAGGGGGGGAGATACGCAGTATTTT.

This clone was counted a single time. The chain combines TRBV29-1 with TRBJ2-1; 7 bases are a match to TRBD1. The CDR3 has 11 amino acids. The ends lost 3 bases at V and 12 bases at J; junction bases unmatched: 5. Germline V gene lookup returns CDR1 SQVTM and CDR2 ANQGSEA. The CDR3 nucleotides read TGCAGCGTTGATAGGGGGCAAGCGCAGTTCTTC. Its translation is CSVDRGQAQFF.

V usage is TRBV30 and J usage is TRBJ2-1, with unresolved D. The germline V gene encodes CDR1 GTSNPN and CDR2 SVGIG (reference sequence). V was trimmed by 0 bases and J by 8 bases, leaving 5 bases between them. The CDR3 loop spans 11 amino acids. The CDR3 loop reads CAWSVIDEQFF. CDR3 in DNA: TGTGCCTGGAGTGTAATCGATGAGCAGTTCTTC.

Note on this clone: The identical CDR3 is also encoded by other nucleotide sequences in the sample. This sequence joins TRBV5-1 and TRBJ2-5; weak D call: TRBD1 (5 bases). The CDR3 loop spans 13 amino acids. V was clipped by 0 bases and J by 5 bases, with 8 bases between them. CDR1 is SGHRS and CDR2 is YFSETQ in the germline V gene. The CDR3 is CASSLGGRETQYF. For the CDR3, the DNA is TGCGCCAGCAGCTTGGGGGGCCGGGAGACCCAGTACTTC.

The chain couples TRBV27 to TRBJ1-1; 10 bases line up with TRBD1. Germline loops: CDR1 MNHEY, CDR2 SMNVEV (reference sequence). This CDR3 spans 15 amino acids. The V gene end was trimmed by 3 bases and the J gene end by 4 bases; junction bases not matched to a gene: 5. The CDR3 nucleotides read TGTGCCAGCAGTTTGCGGGACAGGGGCCCCACTGAAGCTTTCTTT. Translating gives CASSLRDRGPTEAFF.

This chain links TRBV28 with TRBJ1-5; 11 bases are a match to TRBD1. The CDR3 loop spans 16 amino acids. Germline values: CDR1 MDHEN, CDR2 SYDVKM. V lost 4 bases to trimming and J lost 6 bases; unmatched junction nucleotides: 8. CDR3 loop: CASSSLWTGGSQPQHF. The CDR3 coding sequence is TGTGCCAGCAGTTCCCTCTGGACAGGGGGCAGTCAGCCCCAGCATTTT.

This clone was observed a handful of times. The chain joins TRBV6-1 to TRBJ1-2; D might be TRBD1 (6 bases). The CDR3 is 15 residues long. CDR1 MNHNS and CDR2 SASEGT come from the germline V gene. V was pared by 2 bases and J by 4 bases, with 14 bases between. The CDR3 DNA sequence: TGTGCCAGCAGTGAAAGGACTGGGGGCTTCTATGGCTACACCTTC. It yields the protein CASSERTGGFYGYTF.

J is TRBJ2-7 and V is TRBV9, with 9 bases that match TRBD1. Germline CDR1 is SGDLS and CDR2 is YYNGEE. This CDR3 is 15 amino acids long. Trimming removed 1 base from V and 5 bases from J; junction bases left unmatched: 7. CDR3 sequence (DNA): TGTGCCAGCAGCGTAATACAGGGGGCGTTCCACGAGCAGTACTTC. This sequence encodes CASSVIQGAFHEQYF.

The chain is built from TRBV14 and TRBJ2-2; D is unclear. The CDR3 runs to 17 residues. The V gene's germline CDR1 is SGHDN and CDR2 FVKESK. Trimming removed 0 bases at V and 0 bases at J, with 11 bases between. The CDR3 here is CASSQEVETSNTGELFF. The CDR3 DNA reads TGTGCCAGCAGCCAAGAGGTGGAGACTTCGAACACCGGGGAGCTGTTTTTT.

The rearrangement links TRBV10-3 to TRBJ1-1; the match to TRBD1 covers 9 bases. The CDR3 has 16 residues. The V segment lost 3 bases and the J segment 5 bases; nucleotides outside the gene matches: 10. Germline CDR1 is ENHRY and CDR2 is SYGVKD. The CDR3 spells CAISEIPGQGSTEAFF. CDR3 DNA sequence: TGTGCCATCAGTGAAATACCGGGACAGGGTTCGACTGAAGCTTTCTTT.

The rearrangement joins TRBV11-2 to TRBJ1-2; 7 bases are a match to TRBD1. The CDR3 consists of 14 residues. Germline trimming cut 3 bases from V and 1 base from J; bases unmatched to any gene: 2. Germline CDR1 and CDR2: SGHAT and FQNNGV. DNA of the CDR3: TGTGCCAGCAGCTTTGGGGACAGTAACTATGGCTACACCTTC. Protein sequence: CASSFGDSNYGYTF. The full variable domain, rest sourced from reference TRBV11-2 and TRBJ1-2, is EAGVAQSPRYKIIEKRQSVAFWCNPISGHATLYWYQQILGQGPKLLIQFQNNGVVDDSQLPKDRFSAERLKGVDSTLKIQPAKLEDSAVYLCASSFGDSNYGYTFGSGTRLTVV.

The chain carries TRBV6-1 and TRBJ2-7; 7 bases agree with TRBD1. Trimming at V came to 3 bases and at J to 9 bases, leaving 14 bases not matched to a gene. The CDR3 has 15 amino acids. Per germline, CDR1 MNHNS and CDR2 SASEGT. Written as DNA, the CDR3 is TGTGCCAGCAGTGAGCCCCTGGGCAGGGGGTCGGTGCAGTACTTC. Amino acid sequence: CASSEPLGRGSVQYF.